This T cell receptor beta chain was captured by sequencing in a study of graft-versus-host responses after intestinal transplantation. Study-level background: Recipients across the board were started on anti-thymocyte globulin induction, then kept on tacrolimus and steroids for about three years.

Study outcomes and limitations: Investigators detected GvH clones in recipient marrow, with some emerging earlier in ileum or blood.

The germline V gene encodes CDR1 SGHTA and CDR2 FQGNSA. V shed 5 bases and J shed 7 bases, with 17 bases lying between them. The CDR3 has 14 amino acids. Turning to this clone: Its target is unknown.

Clones were sequenced by immunoSEQ multiplex PCR, and TCRdb holds only the in-frame ones, with some missing. The data show 85,000 to 100,000 clones, 85% to 95% seen once. The sample was unstimulated CD4+ T cells sorted from spleen or lymph node cells, taken before transplant. The receptor was isolated from a human donor who was the organ donor for an intestinal transplant. The chain recombines TRBV7-2 with TRBJ1-2; the D gene is possibly TRBD1 (6 bases). The CDR3 sequence: CASSPTTGSGGYTF. The CDR3 DNA reads as TGTGCCAGCAGCCCAACGACAGGAAGCGGTGGCTACACCTTC. Combining the CDR3 with reference TRBV7-2 and TRBJ1-2 gives the whole variable domain GAGVSQSPSNKVTEKGKDVELRCDPISGHTALYWYRQSLGQGLEFLIYFQGNSAPDKSGLPSDRFSAERTGGSVSTLTIQRTQQEDSAVYLCASSPTTGSGGYTFGSGTRLTVV.